These 22 T cell receptor beta chains originate from one sample sequenced in a study of blood T cell repertoires in COVID-19. Assay used: immunoSEQ multiplex PCR; TCRdb lists only in-frame clones, some missing. Here the sample spans roughly 100,000 clones, 80% to 95% being singletons. Sequenced: peripheral blood. These TCRs come from a man younger than 35 with acute or convalescent COVID-19.

This rearrangement joins TRBV6-1 to TRBJ1-5, with 7 bases fitting TRBD1. Unmatched junction bases numbered 10, after V lost 4 bases and J lost 1 base. The CDR3 consists of 17 residues. CDR1 is MNHNS and CDR2 is SASEGT in the germline V gene. Written as DNA, the CDR3 is TGTGCCAGCAGTGGACGTTCACTGGACAGGAGCAATCAGCCCCAGCATTTT. This sequence encodes CASSGRSLDRSNQPQHF.

The V and J genes are TRBV11-3 and TRBJ2-2; D is possibly TRBD2 (6 bases). The V end was cut by 5 bases, the J end by 7 bases, with 14 bases between. In germline, CDR1 is SGHNT, CDR2 YENEEA. The CDR3 covers 14 residues. The CDR3 DNA sequence: TGTGCCAGCAGCCGAATACGGGGGAGCGGGGAGCTGTTTTTT. This translates into CASSRIRGSGELFF.

The chain carries TRBV10-2 and TRBJ1-1, with 9 bases lining up with TRBD1. CDR1 and CDR2 (germline): WSHSY, SAAADI. The CDR3 totals 15 residues. V was pared by 6 bases and J by 0 bases, with 5 bases of the junction left unmatched. The chain's CDR3 is CASSWDRDMNTEAFF. CDR3 sequence (DNA): TGCGCCAGCAGCTGGGACAGGGACATGAACACTGAAGCTTTCTTT.

The chain employs TRBV5-6 and TRBJ1-2, with D uncertain. This CDR3 contains 15 residues. V lost 0 bases and J lost 4, with 13 bases in between. Per germline, CDR1 SGHDT and CDR2 YYEEEE. Here the CDR3 reads CASSLGSKPGYGYTF. CDR3 bases: TGTGCCAGCAGCTTGGGGTCGAAACCGGGCTATGGCTACACCTTC.

The rearrangement uses TRBV9 and TRBJ2-3; D may be TRBD1 (5 bases). V lost 3 bases and J lost 2, with 10 bases in between. Looked up from germline, CDR1 is SGDLS and CDR2 is YYNGEE. The CDR3 spans 14 residues. CDR3: CASSAPTDTDTQYF. CDR3 in DNA: TGTGCCAGCAGCGCCCCGACAGACACAGATACGCAGTATTTT.

In this sample, this clone turned up many times. This chain links TRBV20-1 with TRBJ1-5, with no clear D. The CDR3 has 13 residues. CDR1 and CDR2 (germline): DFQATT, SNEGSKA (reference sequence). Trimming left V 3 bases short and J 1 base short, with 7 bases between. The CDR3 sequence is CSASYQSNQPQHF. DNA of the CDR3: TGCAGTGCTAGTTATCAGAGCAATCAGCCCCAGCATTTT.

This rearrangement joins TRBV7-9 to TRBJ1-2, with 8 bases fitting TRBD1. This CDR3 is built from 17 residues. V was clipped by 5 bases and J by 2 bases; unmatched bases: 13. The germline V gene encodes CDR1 SEHNR and CDR2 FQNEAQ (reference sequence). CDR3 coding DNA: TGTGCCAGCAGCCCACTTCAGACAGGGGCGGTGAACTATGGCTACACCTTC. Amino acids: CASSPLQTGAVNYGYTF.

This clone is a singleton in its sample. This chain uses TRBV29-1 with TRBJ1-2; no reliable D call. The CDR3 is made up of 14 amino acids. Germline V gene sequence: CDR1 SQVTM, CDR2 ANQGSEA. V was pared by 4 bases and J by 4 bases, with 16 bases between. The CDR3, as DNA: TGCAGCGTTGCGGCCCAACCACAGAGCTATGGCTACACCTTC. Translation gives CSVAAQPQSYGYTF.

A remark on this clone: A junction boundary mismatches the germline segment, possibly from a read error. This sequence joins TRBV12-3 or TRBV12-4 and TRBJ2-1; maybe TRBD2 (6 bases). The CDR3 is 11 amino acids. The CDR3 DNA reads TGTGCCAGCAGCCCGGAGGGCCCCCGGGTCTTC. Its protein is CASSPEGPRVF.

The genes are TRBV2 and TRBJ1-4; D may be TRBD1 (6 bases). Germline assignment: CDR1 SNHLY and CDR2 FYNNEI. Trimming cost V 7 bases and J 5 bases, with 11 bases left between them. The CDR3 is 13 amino acids. CDR3 DNA: TGTGCCAGCACAGGGGTCCACAATGAAAAACTGTTTTTT. Its translation is CASTGVHNEKLFF.

The chain recombines TRBV21-1 with TRBJ2-3; TRBD2 reflects the table's D call only, with no check against the DNA. TRBV21-1 is a documented pseudogene. This CDR3 comprises 18 residues. CDR3 residues: CASSKRSGTSPLTDTQYF. CDR3 DNA sequence: TGTGCCAGCAGCAAACGGTCCGGGACTAGCCCCCTCACAGATACGCAGTATTTT.

The chain carries TRBV9 and TRBJ1-3, with a tentative D call TRBD1 (5 bases). The germline V and J ends were trimmed by 0 bases and 1 base, with 11 bases remaining between them. In germline, CDR1 is SGDLS, CDR2 YYNGEE. This CDR3 contains 16 residues. The CDR3: CASSVEGLFSGNTIYF. CDR3 bases: TGTGCCAGCAGCGTAGAGGGACTCTTTTCTGGAAACACCATATATTTT.

V gene TRBV19 combines with J gene TRBJ2-7; D possibly corresponds to TRBD2 (6 bases). CDR3 length: 14 amino acids. The germline V gene has CDR1 LNHDA and CDR2 SQIVND (reference sequence). V lost 5 bases to trimming and J lost 2 bases, with 13 bases between them. The CDR3 DNA reads as TGTGCCAGTAGTGTATCTAGCGAGACCTACGAGCAGTACTTC. Protein product: CASSVSSETYEQYF.

V usage is TRBV3-1 (or the pseudogene TRBV3-2) and J usage is TRBJ2-3, with TRBD2 identical over 7 bases. The CDR3 extends over 18 amino acids. Germline assignment: CDR1 LGHDT and CDR2 YNNKEL (reference sequence). V dropped 0 bases and J dropped 2; count of bases not matched to a gene: 11. CDR3 amino acids: CASSQDAWGGPNTDTQYF. The CDR3 DNA reads TGTGCCAGCAGCCAAGATGCGTGGGGAGGGCCGAACACAGATACGCAGTATTTT.

V gene TRBV7-2 combines with J gene TRBJ2-7, with D maybe TRBD2 (6 bases). V was shortened by 1 base and J by 5 bases, with 18 bases between the two germline ends. The germline CDR1 and CDR2 sequences are SGHTA and FQGNSA. The CDR3 consists of 16 residues. The CDR3 loop is CASSLGWFGRSHEQYF. The CDR3 DNA follows: TGTGCCAGCAGCTTAGGGTGGTTCGGGAGAAGCCACGAGCAGTACTTC.

This chain uses TRBV5-1 with TRBJ1-2; 8 bases match TRBD1. V shed 3 bases, J shed 3 bases, and the junction held 7 bases outside the gene matches. From germline, CDR1 is SGHRS and CDR2 YFSETQ. This CDR3 has 15 residues. In nucleotides, the CDR3 is TGCGCCAGCAGCTCGGGACAGGCCTACTACTATGGCTACACCTTC. It is translated as CASSSGQAYYYGYTF.

This clone was seen just once. The chain couples TRBV9 to TRBJ1-2; 7 positions match TRBD1. The germline gives CDR1 SGDLS, CDR2 YYNGEE. V lost 6 bases, J lost 6 bases, and 17 bases stayed unmatched. The CDR3 is 16 residues long. This chain's CDR3 is CASTLTGTAGDHGYTF. CDR3 nucleotide sequence: TGTGCCAGCACCCTCACCGGGACAGCGGGGGACCATGGCTACACCTTC.

In its sample, this clone was seen once. The chain joins TRBV19 to TRBJ2-3; 10 bases match TRBD2. Germline CDR1 LNHDA, CDR2 SQIVND (reference sequence). J lost 2 bases, V lost 3 bases, and 5 bases had no gene match. The CDR3 extends over 16 amino acids. The CDR3, as DNA: TGTGCCAGTAGTATGAGGACTAGCGGCATCACAGATACGCAGTATTTT. Amino acid sequence: CASSMRTSGITDTQYF.

The chain joins TRBV10-3 to TRBJ2-6; 12 bases agree with TRBD1. In germline, CDR1 is ENHRY, CDR2 SYGVKD. The CDR3 sequence is 21 residues long. V lost 0 bases, J lost 0 bases, and 9 bases stayed unmatched. The CDR3 sequence: CAISESRDRGPLYSGANVLTF. The CDR3 region has the DNA TGTGCCATCAGTGAGTCGCGGGACAGGGGGCCCCTCTACTCTGGGGCCAACGTCCTGACTTTC.

The V and J genes are TRBV27 and TRBJ1-2; possible D gene TRBD1, 5 bases. The germline gives CDR1 MNHEY, CDR2 SMNVEV (reference sequence). Trimming took off 4 bases at V and 0 bases at J, with 12 bases between the two ends. The CDR3 length is 15 residues. In DNA form, the CDR3 reads TGTGCCAGCAGTTGGACATATCGGACTAACTATGGCTACACCTTC. Amino acids: CASSWTYRTNYGYTF.

The CDR3 loop reads CTSSLLRVAKNIQYF. CDR3 bases: TGCACCAGCAGTCTACTTCGGGTAGCCAAAAACATTCAGTACTTC. The rearrangement uses TRBV1 and TRBJ2-4; the tabulated D call, TRBD2, remains unverified against the DNA. TRBV1 constitutes a pseudogene. This CDR3 has 15 residues.

This chain joins TRBV12-3 or TRBV12-4 and TRBJ2-7; D not certain. V lost 1 base, J lost 2 bases, and 6 bases lay in between. The CDR3 loop spans 13 amino acids. This chain's CDR3 is CASSLGAAYEQYF. CDR3 sequence (DNA): TGTGCCAGCAGTTTAGGGGCCGCCTACGAGCAGTACTTC.